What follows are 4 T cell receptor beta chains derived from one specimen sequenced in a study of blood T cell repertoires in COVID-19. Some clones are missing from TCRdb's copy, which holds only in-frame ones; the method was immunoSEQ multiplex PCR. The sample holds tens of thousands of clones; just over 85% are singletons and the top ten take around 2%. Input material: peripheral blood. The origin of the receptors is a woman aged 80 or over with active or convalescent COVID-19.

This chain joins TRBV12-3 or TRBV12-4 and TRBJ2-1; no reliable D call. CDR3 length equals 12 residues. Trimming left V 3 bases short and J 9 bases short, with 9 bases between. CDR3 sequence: CASSFGTVEQFF. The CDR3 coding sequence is TGTGCCAGCAGTTTTGGTACGGTTGAGCAGTTCTTC.

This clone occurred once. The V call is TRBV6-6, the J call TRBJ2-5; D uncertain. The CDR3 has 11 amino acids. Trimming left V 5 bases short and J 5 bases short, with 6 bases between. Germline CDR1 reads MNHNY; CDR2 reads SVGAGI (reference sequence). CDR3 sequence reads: CASSRLETQYF. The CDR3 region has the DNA TGTGCCAGCAGTCGTCTGGAGACCCAGTACTTC.

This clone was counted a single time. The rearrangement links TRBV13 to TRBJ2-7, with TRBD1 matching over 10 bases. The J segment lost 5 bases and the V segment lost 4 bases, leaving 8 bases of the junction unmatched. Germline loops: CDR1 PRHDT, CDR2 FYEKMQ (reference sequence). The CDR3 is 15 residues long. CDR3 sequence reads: CASSSGTGVFDEQYF. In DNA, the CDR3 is TGTGCCAGCAGCTCCGGGACAGGGGTTTTCGACGAGCAGTACTTC.

The CDR3 loop reads CASSFQSLRPLHF. The CDR3 nucleotides are TGTGCCAGCAGTTTCCAGTCTCTTCGACCCCTCCACTTT. The genes are TRBV27 and TRBJ1-6, with unresolved D. The V end was cut by 3 bases, the J end by 12 bases, with 12 bases between. The CDR3 runs to 13 residues. CDR1 is MNHEY and CDR2 is SMNVEV in the germline V gene (reference sequence).